Reported below is one T cell receptor beta chain. The antigen is not known. This specimen comes from a study of siplizumab effects on memory and regulatory T cells. Roughly 1.1 x 10^5 TCR templates were measured in each sample. Sequencing was performed with immunoSEQ multiplex PCR; in TCRdb, only in-frame clones are kept and a portion is missing. The table records 100,000 to 120,000 clones, 80% to 95% of them present only once. This CDR3 is 14 amino acids long. V lost 1 base to trimming and J lost 5 bases, with 10 bases between them. Germline CDR1 reads SGHTA; CDR2 reads FQGNSA. Study-wide points: Sequences below about 10^-5 frequency were poorly captured, and few alloreactive clones mapped to unstimulated subsets. Siplizumab gave mappable alloreactive CD4+ clones an average Treg-derived fraction of nearly 70%, against roughly 26% in controls. Naive T cells apparently outstripped memory cells in diversity and seemed major alloresponse contributors.

This TCR derives from a human donor in good health. The chain joins TRBV7-2 to TRBJ2-3; the D is unclear. Sequencing used CD4+ T cells sorted from blood. In DNA, the CDR3 is TGTGCCAGCAGCTTAGGGCTAGAAGTAGATACGCAGTATTTT. This translates into CASSLGLEVDTQYF.